The T cell receptor beta chain under discussion was sequenced for a study of beta chain features in type 1 diabetes. Looking at the study overall: Similarity in age, gender and cell yields was seen between patients and healthy donors.

Concerning this clone: Its antigen is unidentified.

Study observations and caveats: Shortening of TCRB CDR3s, moderate but significant, appeared in all four CD4+ subsets of Type 1 diabetes patients.

As every portion of the isolated RNA was reverse transcribed, the sequencing read expressed TCRB transcripts. The data were produced by immunoSEQ multiplex PCR, yet TCRdb's version contains in-frame clones alone and is incomplete. The sample holds 350,000 to 450,000 clones, more than 12% seen once. Sorting that relied on CD45RO/CCR7/CD25/CD127/CD95/CD27 yielded CD4+ naive, central memory, regulatory and stem cell-like memory cells. Purity of each sorted population was above 95%. The sequence came from a woman under 30 in good health. Specimen: naive CD4+ T cells from blood.

As DNA, the CDR3 is TGCGCCAGCGTGAGACAGGGGGCAGAAGATACGCAGTATTTT. This sequence encodes CASVRQGAEDTQYF. V usage is TRBV5-1 and J usage is TRBJ2-3, with 10 bases that match TRBD1. Germline CDR1 is SGHRS and CDR2 is YFSETQ. V lost 7 bases and J lost 5; bases outside the gene matches: 7. The CDR3 runs 14 residues.